This entry features one TCR beta chain sequence. Its antigen is currently unknown. The data are from a study of OX40 agonist ivuxolimab in advanced cancers. Study-level background: Patients in the trial were receiving intravenous ivuxolimab every 2 weeks, at doses of 0.01 to 10 mg/kg. One patient with hepatocellular carcinoma and two with cutaneous melanoma, three in all, had partial responses. Whole-study findings and limits: By week 6 at 0.1 to 3.0 mg/kg, blood CD4+ and CD8+ T cells had expanded clonally.

V lost 6 bases, J lost 4 bases, and 14 bases lay in between. The CDR3 has 14 residues. Germline loops: CDR1 WNHNN, CDR2 SYGVQD (reference sequence). Assay: immunoSEQ multiplex PCR; the TCRdb copy retains only in-frame clones and omits some. The sample has 70,000 or so clones, 80% to 85% seen once; the top ten hold roughly 0.79%. The sequencing here drew on CD4+ or CD8+ T cells sorted from blood, taken in a trial of the OX40 agonist ivuxolimab. This receptor was identified in an adult with an advanced solid tumor such as melanoma, head and neck, liver or kidney cancer. The chain carries TRBV10-1 and TRBJ2-3, with D possibly being TRBD1 or TRBD2 (5 bases each). The chain's CDR3 is CASSPPGRADTQYF. The CDR3 bases are TGCGCCAGCAGCCCCCCGGGGCGGGCAGATACGCAGTATTTT.